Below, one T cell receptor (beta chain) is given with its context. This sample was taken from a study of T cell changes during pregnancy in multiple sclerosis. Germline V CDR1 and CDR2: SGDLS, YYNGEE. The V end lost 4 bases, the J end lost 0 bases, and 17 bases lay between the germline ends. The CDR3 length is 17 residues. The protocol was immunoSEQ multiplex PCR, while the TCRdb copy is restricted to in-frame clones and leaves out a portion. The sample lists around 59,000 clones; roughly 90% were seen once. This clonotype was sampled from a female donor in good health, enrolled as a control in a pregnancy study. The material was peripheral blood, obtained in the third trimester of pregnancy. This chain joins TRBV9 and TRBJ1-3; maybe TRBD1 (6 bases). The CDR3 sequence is CASSPSGDTRSGNTIYF. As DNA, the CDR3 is TGTGCCAGCAGCCCTAGCGGGGACACTCGCTCTGGAAACACCATATATTTT.